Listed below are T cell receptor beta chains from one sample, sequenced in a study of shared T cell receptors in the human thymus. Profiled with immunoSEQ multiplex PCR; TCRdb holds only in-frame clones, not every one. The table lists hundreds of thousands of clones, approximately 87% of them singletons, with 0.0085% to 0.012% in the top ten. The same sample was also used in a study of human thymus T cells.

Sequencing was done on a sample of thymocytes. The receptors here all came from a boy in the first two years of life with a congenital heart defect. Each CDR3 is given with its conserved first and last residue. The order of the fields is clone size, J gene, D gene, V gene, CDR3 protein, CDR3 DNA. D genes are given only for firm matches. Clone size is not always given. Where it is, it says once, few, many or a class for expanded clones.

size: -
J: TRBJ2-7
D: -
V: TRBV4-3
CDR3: CASSQDNKLGGPFYEQYF
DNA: TGCGCCAGCAGCCAAGACAATAAATTAGGCGGGCCTTTCTACGAGCAGTACTTC

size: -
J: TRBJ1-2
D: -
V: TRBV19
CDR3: CASSFSRDSYGYTF
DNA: TGTGCCAGTAGTTTTTCCCGAGACAGCTATGGCTACACCTTC

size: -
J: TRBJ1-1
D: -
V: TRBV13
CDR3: CASSFKDGGTEAFF
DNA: TGTGCCAGCAGCTTTAAGGACGGGGGCACTGAAGCTTTCTTT

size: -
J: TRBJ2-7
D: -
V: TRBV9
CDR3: CASSVGPVPNEQYF
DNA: TGTGCCAGCAGCGTAGGTCCAGTGCCCAACGAGCAGTACTTC

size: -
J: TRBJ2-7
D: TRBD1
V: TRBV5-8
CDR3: CASAVRGTGLYEQYF
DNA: TGTGCCAGCGCTGTACGAGGGACAGGACTATACGAGCAGTACTTC

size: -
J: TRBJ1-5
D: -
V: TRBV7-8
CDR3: CASSLARPGYRNQPQHF
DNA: TGTGCCAGCAGCTTAGCTCGCCCAGGCTATCGCAATCAGCCCCAGCATTTT

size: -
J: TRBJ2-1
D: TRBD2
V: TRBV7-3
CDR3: CASSLWSPSGSSYNEQFF
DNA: TGTGCCAGCAGCTTATGGTCCCCTAGCGGGAGCTCCTACAATGAGCAGTTCTTC

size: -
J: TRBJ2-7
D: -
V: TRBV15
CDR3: CATSRDPATGPKGKGAYEQYF
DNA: TGTGCCACCAGCAGAGACCCCGCGACAGGTCCTAAAGGGAAGGGGGCCTACGAGCAGTACTTC

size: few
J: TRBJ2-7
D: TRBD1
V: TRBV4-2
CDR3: CASSDPGQGSYEQYF
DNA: TGTGCCAGCAGCGACCCGGGACAGGGAAGTTACGAGCAGTACTTC

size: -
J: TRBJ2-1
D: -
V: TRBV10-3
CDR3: CAISGVYPHNEQFF
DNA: TGTGCCATCAGTGGCGTCTACCCCCACAATGAGCAGTTCTTC

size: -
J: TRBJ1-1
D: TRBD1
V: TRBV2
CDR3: CASSPRGLEAFF
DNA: TGTGCCAGCAGTCCTAGGGGGCTTGAAGCTTTCTTT

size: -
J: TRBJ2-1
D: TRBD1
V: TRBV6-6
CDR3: CASRERQGVYNEQFF
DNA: TGTGCCAGCAGAGAAAGGCAGGGGGTATACAATGAGCAGTTCTTC

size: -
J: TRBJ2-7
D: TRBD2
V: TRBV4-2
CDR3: CASSHTSGRAGEQYF
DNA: TGTGCCAGCAGCCACACTAGCGGGAGGGCTGGCGAGCAGTACTTC

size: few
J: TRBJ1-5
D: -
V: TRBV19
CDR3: CASSISDQPQHF
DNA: TGTGCCAGTAGTATCAGTGATCAGCCCCAGCATTTT

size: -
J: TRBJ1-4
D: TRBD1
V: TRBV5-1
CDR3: CASSLARTGNPNEKLFF
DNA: TGCGCCAGCAGCTTGGCCAGGACAGGGAATCCTAATGAAAAACTGTTTTTT

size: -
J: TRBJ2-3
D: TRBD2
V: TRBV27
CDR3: CASSLGLAGEGRTDTQYF
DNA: TGTGCCAGCAGTTTGGGACTAGCGGGAGAAGGGAGGACAGATACGCAGTATTTT

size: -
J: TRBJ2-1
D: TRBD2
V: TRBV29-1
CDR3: CSVRHDERLAGVDEQFF
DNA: TGCAGCGTTCGGCACGATGAAAGGCTAGCGGGAGTGGATGAGCAGTTCTTC

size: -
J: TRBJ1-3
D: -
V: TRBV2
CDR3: CASSRQGGGNTIYF
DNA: TGTGCCAGCAGTCGGCAGGGTGGTGGAAACACCATATATTTT

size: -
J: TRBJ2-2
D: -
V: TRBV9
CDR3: CASSALREYTGELFF
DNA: TGTGCCAGCAGCGCCCTCCGCGAGTACACCGGGGAGCTGTTTTTT

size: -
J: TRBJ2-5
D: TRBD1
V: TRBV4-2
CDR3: CASSQVLDREETQYF
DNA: TGTGCCAGCAGCCAAGTCCTGGACAGGGAAGAGACCCAGTACTTC

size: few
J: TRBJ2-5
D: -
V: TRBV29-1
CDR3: CSARRARETQYF
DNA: TGCAGCGCACGGAGGGCGCGGGAGACCCAGTACTTC

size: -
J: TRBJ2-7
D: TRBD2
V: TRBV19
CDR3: CASSIEDPGGPGRQLYEQYF
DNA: TGTGCCAGTAGTATAGAGGACCCGGGAGGGCCAGGCAGGCAGCTCTACGAGCAGTACTTC

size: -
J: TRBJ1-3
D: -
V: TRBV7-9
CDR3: CASSSLGTLWGNTIYF
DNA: TGTGCCAGCAGCTCTCTTGGCACCCTGTGGGGAAACACCATATATTTT

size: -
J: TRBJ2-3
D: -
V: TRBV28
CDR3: CASSPEGGGTDTQYF
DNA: TGTGCCAGCAGCCCTGAGGGCGGAGGCACAGATACGCAGTATTTT

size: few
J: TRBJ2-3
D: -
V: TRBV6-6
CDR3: CATGVSSGSTDTQYF
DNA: TGTGCCACGGGCGTTAGCAGCGGGAGCACAGATACGCAGTATTTT